This T cell receptor beta chain was recorded in a study of CD8 T cells in ankylosing spondylitis (dated 2017 in TCRdb). For the study in its entirety: To find TCR variants linked to disease, the study profiled T cell receptor beta repertoires in ankylosing spondylitis patients and healthy donors. The full study cohort comprised 25 ankylosing spondylitis patients and 85 to 120 healthy donors. Peripheral blood samples were taken, and synovial fluid was additionally collected from ankylosing spondylitis patients. Points the paper makes about the study in general: Blood from ankylosing spondylitis patients appeared to be characterized by a TCR beta motif made up of several highly homologous amino acid variants. A CD8+ phenotype was shown by the disease-linked clones, which were found at relatively low frequencies in peripheral blood. Significant enrichment of the disease-linked clones was reported in matched synovial fluid samples from ankylosing spondylitis patients. Some of the motif variants had been reported before in the synovial fluid and blood of reactive arthritis patients, a finding that suggests common disease-initiation mechanisms.

This clonotype was detected only a few times. The target of this receptor is not known. No base quality information exists; no much larger clone differs at one position. The trim is 2 bases for V and 3 bases for J, with a gap of 22 bases between the germline ends. Looking up the germline V gene yields CDR1 MGHRA and CDR2 YSYEKL. From the cysteine up to the phenylalanine, the CDR3 has a length of 18 residues. Solely the CDR3 DNA is kept, with 54 bases framed from the first base. The data were produced on an Illumina HiSeq 2500. Quantitative 5'-RACE with molecular barcodes was used to prepare TCR beta libraries. The authors' pipeline ran thus. A new computational method, built on a probabilistic model of VDJ rearrangement, was used to identify disease-linked TCR variants. TCRdb passed the public sequencing reads through fastp at Q25 and MiXCR, retaining productive beta sequences. Each entry is one CDR3 protein sequence, shown with its most common DNA and genes. The V and J calls shown here were made by TCRdb, not taken from the authors' results. The table for this sample lists approximately 240,000 distinct CDR3 sequences; under 12% of them were counted only once. The ten largest clones represent around 3% of the sample.

The chain is assembled from TRBV4-1 and TRBJ1-1, and possibly TRBD1, on 5 matching bases. The sample was blood, either unsorted or a sorted T cell fraction (not recorded which). The TCR originated in a male donor with ankylosing spondylitis or in good health (not recorded which). This receptor carries the CDR3 CASSQLGPRPMGDTEAFF. The nucleotide sequence reads TGCGCCAGCAGCCAATTAGGCCCCAGACCTATGGGGGACACTGAAGCTTTCTTT.